The 20 T cell receptor beta chains given below trace back to one sample, sequenced in a study of CD8 T cells in Susac syndrome. RNA was extracted with the RNeasy kit, and a quantity of roughly 0.5 to 1 ug was reverse transcribed using random hexamers. TCRdb called the immunoSEQ multiplex PCR reads again in MiXCR, with one record for every CDR3 protein. The sample holds 250,000 to 300,000 distinct CDR3 sequences, approximately 85% seen once. Sequenced input: CD8+ T cells from PBMCs. Receptors originate from a human donor with multiple sclerosis.

The chain uses TRBV7-2 and TRBJ1-3; TRBD1 might be the D (6 bases). The V and J ends lost 3 bases and 4 bases respectively, with 16 bases between them. CDR1 and CDR2 from the germline V gene are SGHTA and FQGNSA. CDR3 size: 16 residues. In DNA, the CDR3 is TGTGCCAGCAGCTTGAACAGGGAATCGACCGGAAACACCATATATTTT. It encodes CASSLNRESTGNTIYF.

The chain has TRBV20-1 and TRBJ2-3, with 9 bases aligning to TRBD2. CDR3 length: 15 amino acids. V was pared by 6 bases and J by 2 bases, with 9 bases of the junction left unmatched. Per the germline V gene, CDR1 is DFQATT and CDR2 is SNEGSKA (reference sequence). For the CDR3, the DNA is TGCAGTGCAGCTAGCGGGGACGACTCCACAGATACGCAGTATTTT. Its translation is CSAASGDDSTDTQYF.

The J gene is TRBJ1-1, the V gene TRBV28; D is unclear. Deletions cut 8 bases from V and 6 bases from J, with 13 bases between. The CDR3 length is 12 residues. CDR1 and CDR2 (germline): MDHEN, SYDVKM. The DNA of the CDR3 is TGTGCCAGCTACGGGTGGGTTTCTGAAGCTTTCTTT. It translates to CASYGWVSEAFF.

The rearrangement links TRBV6-2 or TRBV6-3 to TRBJ2-1; 7 bases agree with TRBD2. CDR1 and CDR2 (germline): MNHEY, SVGEGT. V lost 6 bases to trimming and J lost 10 bases; unmatched junction nucleotides: 15. This CDR3 spans 15 amino acids. CDR3 in DNA: TGTGCCAGCAGCTCCAGCGGGGAGAGCCCGCTCGAGCAGTTCTTC. Translation gives CASSSSGESPLEQFF.

V gene TRBV10-1 combines with J gene TRBJ1-6, with 8 positions matching TRBD1. The CDR3 contains 13 residues. The germline V gene has CDR1 WNHNN and CDR2 SYGVQD (reference sequence). Trimming removed 0 bases from V and 14 bases from J; junction bases left unmatched: 3. CDR3 nucleotides: TGCGCCAGCAGTGAGTCGAGGGGACAGGCCCTCCACTTT. It encodes CASSESRGQALHF.

J is TRBJ2-1 and V is TRBV27; D is undetermined. Trimming took 1 base from V and 0 from J, leaving 13 bases between them. CDR3 size: 17 residues. Germline V gene data show CDR1 as MNHEY and CDR2 as SMNVEV (reference sequence). CDR3 sequence: CASSLYAISASYNEQFF. CDR3 DNA: TGTGCCAGCAGTTTATACGCTATCAGCGCCTCCTACAATGAGCAGTTCTTC.

This clonotype was detected a few times. V gene TRBV30 combines with J gene TRBJ1-5; D unclear. This CDR3 has 13 amino acids. Trimming took 5 bases from V and 5 from J, leaving 13 bases between them. Germline V gene lookup returns CDR1 GTSNPN and CDR2 SVGIG (reference sequence). As DNA, the CDR3 is TGTGCCTGGTCCCTGGGGAGTGATCAGCCCCAGCATTTT. Protein sequence: CAWSLGSDQPQHF.

The J gene is TRBJ2-1, the V gene TRBV19; 11 nucleotides align to TRBD2. V lost 11 bases, J lost 5 bases, and 8 bases stayed unmatched. The CDR3 length is 14 residues. Looked up from germline, CDR1 is LNHDA and CDR2 is SQIVND (reference sequence). CDR3 DNA sequence: TGTGCCTCGCGCTTAGCGGGAGGGCACAATGAGCAGTTCTTC. Protein: CASRLAGGHNEQFF. Filled out from reference TRBV19 and TRBJ2-1, the complete variable domain reads DGGITQSPKYLFRKEGQNVTLSCEQNLNHDAMYWYRQDPGQGLRLIYYSQIVNDFQKGDIAEGYSVSREKKESFPLTVTSAQKNPTAFYLCASRLAGGHNEQFFGPGTRLTVL.

This clonotype appeared once. The DNA of the CDR3 is TGTGCCAGTAGTATGGGCAGCCACGAGCAGTACTTC. It translates to CASSMGSHEQYF. The rearrangement links TRBV19 to TRBJ2-7; D remains ambiguous. V lost 3 bases and J lost 5, with 8 bases in between. Germline-derived CDR1 and CDR2 are LNHDA and SQIVND (reference sequence). The CDR3 runs 12 residues.

The chain carries TRBV12-3 or TRBV12-4 and TRBJ2-1, with D unresolved. V lost 5 bases and J lost 3, with 5 bases in between. The CDR3 is 12 amino acids. The chain's CDR3 is CASSNNYNEQFF. The CDR3 bases are TGTGCCAGCAGTAACAACTACAATGAGCAGTTCTTC.

The V and J genes are TRBV30 and TRBJ2-7; 10 positions match TRBD1. The CDR3 length is 14 residues. Germline V gene data show CDR1 as GTSNPN and CDR2 as SVGIG (reference sequence). J gave up 2 bases and V 2 bases, and 3 bases lay outside the gene matches. CDR3 in amino acids: CAWSTGQGAYEQYF. As DNA, the CDR3 is TGTGCCTGGAGTACAGGACAGGGGGCCTACGAGCAGTACTTC.

The chain has TRBV6-5 and TRBJ2-5; D unresolved. Per the germline V gene, CDR1 is MNHEY and CDR2 is SVGAGI. The V and J ends lost 0 bases and 1 base respectively, with 3 bases between them. CDR3 length: 13 amino acids. The CDR3 is CASSYSSQETQYF. The CDR3 bases are TGTGCCAGCAGTTACTCGAGCCAAGAGACCCAGTACTTC.

This chain uses TRBV4-3 with TRBJ1-5, with D possibly being TRBD1 (5 bases). V dropped 0 bases and J dropped 6 bases, with 12 bases sitting between them. Germline CDR1 reads LGHNA; CDR2 reads YSLEER. This CDR3 has 15 residues. For the CDR3, the DNA is TGCGCCAGCAGCCAAGAATGGGGGGATAGTCAGCCCCAGCATTTT. Amino acid sequence: CASSQEWGDSQPQHF.

This clonotype appeared a single time. The chain couples TRBV7-9 to TRBJ2-2; D remains unclear. The germline CDR1 and CDR2 sequences are SEHNR and FQNEAQ (reference sequence). Trimming stripped 4 bases from V and 8 bases from J, with 17 bases between. CDR3 length: 15 residues. The CDR3 region has the DNA TGTGCCAGCAGCTCCAAGACCTGGGGTTTTGGGGAGCTGTTTTTT. Its translation: CASSSKTWGFGELFF.

The chain couples TRBV5-6 to TRBJ2-7, with TRBD1 as a possible D gene (6 bases). There are 13 residues in the CDR3. V was trimmed by 4 bases and J by 3 bases, leaving 11 bases between them. The V gene's germline CDR1 is SGHDT and CDR2 YYEEEE. The CDR3 nucleotides are TGTGCCAGCAGCCCGGGACACAACTACGAGCAGTACTTC. Translation gives CASSPGHNYEQYF.

V usage is TRBV27 and J usage is TRBJ1-1, with D unclear. V was shortened by 8 bases and J by 3 bases, with 16 bases between the two germline ends. The CDR3 consists of 14 residues. Germline assignment: CDR1 MNHEY and CDR2 SMNVEV (reference sequence). The chain's CDR3 is CASGVQHRDTEAFF. As DNA, the CDR3 is TGTGCCAGCGGAGTCCAACACCGGGACACTGAAGCTTTCTTT.

This chain connects TRBV28 to TRBJ1-5; 11 bases match TRBD1. This CDR3 spans 16 amino acids. V gave up 7 bases and J gave up 3 bases; unmatched junction bases: 8. CDR1 is MDHEN, CDR2 SYDVKM, per germline. The CDR3 coding sequence is TGTGCCAGCAACCACGTGGACAGGGGGCTCAATCAGCCCCAGCATTTT. Its protein product is CASNHVDRGLNQPQHF.

This clonotype was seen a few times. This chain joins TRBV24-1 and TRBJ2-1; 8 nucleotides line up with TRBD2. The germline V gene has CDR1 KGHDR and CDR2 SFDVKD. With 4 bases clipped from V and 7 bases from J, the junction kept 11 bases outside the gene matches. The CDR3 length is 16 residues. CDR3 bases: TGTGCCACCAGTGACCTCGGACTAGCACGAGGGAATGAGCAGTTCTTC. Residues: CATSDLGLARGNEQFF.

The rearrangement uses TRBV18 and TRBJ2-7; D unresolved. This CDR3 spans 14 amino acids. Germline V gene data show CDR1 as KGHSH and CDR2 as LQKENI. The V gene lost 2 bases and the J gene lost 2 bases, with 10 bases spanning the gap. In DNA, the CDR3 is TGTGCCAGCTCACCATTGAGTAGAACCTACGAGCAGTACTTC. Its translation: CASSPLSRTYEQYF.

This clonotype appeared a few times. This chain links TRBV5-1 with TRBJ1-1; perhaps TRBD1 as D (6 bases). This CDR3 region has 15 residues. Germline V CDR1 and CDR2: SGHRS, YFSETQ. V was pared by 0 bases and J by 1 base, with 10 bases between. The DNA for the CDR3 is TGCGCCAGCAGCTTGGGGACAGTATGGAACACTGAAGCTTTCTTT. Amino acid sequence: CASSLGTVWNTEAFF.